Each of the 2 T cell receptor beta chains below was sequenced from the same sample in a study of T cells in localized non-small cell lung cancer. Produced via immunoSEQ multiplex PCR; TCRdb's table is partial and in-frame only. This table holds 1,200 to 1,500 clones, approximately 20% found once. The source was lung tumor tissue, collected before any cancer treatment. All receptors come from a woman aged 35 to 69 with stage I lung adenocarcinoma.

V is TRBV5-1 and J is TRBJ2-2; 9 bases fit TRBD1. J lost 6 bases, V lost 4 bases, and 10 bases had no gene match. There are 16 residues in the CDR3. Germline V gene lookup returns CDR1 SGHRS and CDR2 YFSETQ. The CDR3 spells CASSHRTGDSAGELFF. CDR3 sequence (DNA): TGCGCCAGCAGCCACAGGACAGGGGATAGTGCCGGGGAGCTGTTTTTT.

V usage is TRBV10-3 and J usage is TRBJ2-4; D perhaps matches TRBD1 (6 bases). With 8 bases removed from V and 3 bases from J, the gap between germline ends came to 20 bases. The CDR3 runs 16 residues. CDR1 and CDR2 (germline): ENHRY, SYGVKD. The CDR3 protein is CAIARSGDMFKNIQYF. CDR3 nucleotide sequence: TGTGCCATCGCCCGCTCAGGGGACATGTTCAAAAACATTCAGTACTTC.